This is a list of T cell receptor beta chains from one sample in a study of early T cells in non-severe SARS-CoV-2 infection. TCRdb fed the 5' RACE reads into MiXCR, producing one record per CDR3 protein. The top ten hold 4% to 4.5% of the sample, which has over 80,000 distinct CDR3 sequences, approximately 12% seen once. Sequenced material: whole blood, taken at baseline. The receptors stem from an adult who was a healthcare worker with PCR-confirmed SARS-CoV-2 infection or an uninfected control (not recorded which). Each CDR3 is given with its conserved first and last residue. Each record gives: J gene, D gene, clone size, V gene, CDR3 DNA, CDR3 protein. A D gene is named only where the DNA matches it firmly. Size tells how often a clone was seen (once, few, many) or the class of an expanded clone, and some rows leave it out.

j_call: TRBJ1-3; d_call: -; clone_size: -; v_call: TRBV3-1; cdr3_nt: TGTGCCAGCAGCCGTACAGGGATCAGGATCTCTGGAAACACCATATATTTT; cdr3_aa: CASSRTGIRISGNTIYF
j_call: TRBJ1-1; d_call: -; clone_size: many; v_call: TRBV6-5; cdr3_nt: TGTGCCAGCAGTTACTCTGGCGGAACCACTGAAGCTTTCTTT; cdr3_aa: CASSYSGGTTEAFF
j_call: TRBJ1-2; d_call: -; clone_size: few; v_call: TRBV11-2; cdr3_nt: TGTGCCAGCAGCCGCCCGGGGTCAGCGACCCTTAACTATGGCTACACCTTC; cdr3_aa: CASSRPGSATLNYGYTF
j_call: TRBJ1-5; d_call: -; clone_size: few; v_call: TRBV11-2; cdr3_nt: TGTGCCAGCAGCTTAGGTTCGGTCAATCAGCCCCAGCATTTT; cdr3_aa: CASSLGSVNQPQHF
j_call: TRBJ2-7; d_call: TRBD1; clone_size: -; v_call: TRBV19; cdr3_nt: TGTGCCAGTAGTTATAGGATGGGGGACAGAACCTACGAGCAGTACTTC; cdr3_aa: CASSYRMGDRTYEQYF
j_call: TRBJ2-7; d_call: -; clone_size: -; v_call: TRBV20-1; cdr3_nt: TGCAGTGTTTTCGACAGGCAATCCTACGAGCAGTACTTC; cdr3_aa: CSVFDRQSYEQYF
j_call: TRBJ1-4; d_call: TRBD1; clone_size: few; v_call: TRBV20-1; cdr3_nt: TGCAGTGCTAGCGACACAGGGGCAACTAATGAAAAACTGTTTTTT; cdr3_aa: CSASDTGATNEKLFF
j_call: TRBJ1-1; d_call: -; clone_size: many; v_call: TRBV11-3; cdr3_nt: TGTGCCAGCAGCCAAACAGGGGAAGCTTTCTTT; cdr3_aa: CASSQTGEAFF
j_call: TRBJ2-1; d_call: TRBD2; clone_size: -; v_call: TRBV12-3/TRBV12-4; cdr3_nt: TGTGCCAGCAGAGCGGGGTATGAGCAGTTCTTC; cdr3_aa: CASRAGYEQFF
j_call: TRBJ2-3; d_call: TRBD1; clone_size: -; v_call: TRBV18; cdr3_nt: TGTGCCAGCTCCAGGACAGGGAGTGGCACAGATACGCAGTATTTT; cdr3_aa: CASSRTGSGTDTQYF
j_call: TRBJ1-1; d_call: -; clone_size: many; v_call: TRBV10-3; cdr3_nt: TGTGCCATCACTACCGGGACGGTTAACACTGAAGCTTTCTTT; cdr3_aa: CAITTGTVNTEAFF
j_call: TRBJ2-7; d_call: TRBD1; clone_size: few; v_call: TRBV27; cdr3_nt: TGTGCCAGCAGTTTAAGGACAGGTTCCTACGAGCAGTACTTC; cdr3_aa: CASSLRTGSYEQYF
j_call: TRBJ2-3; d_call: TRBD2; clone_size: few; v_call: TRBV20-1; cdr3_nt: TGCAGTGCTTATGGACTAGCGGGGGGGACTACTAGCACAGATACGCAGTATTTT; cdr3_aa: CSAYGLAGGTTSTDTQYF
j_call: TRBJ2-1; d_call: -; clone_size: few; v_call: TRBV5-1; cdr3_nt: TGCGCCAGCAGCTTAAGTATGGGCTACAATGAGCAGTTCTTC; cdr3_aa: CASSLSMGYNEQFF
j_call: TRBJ2-5; d_call: -; clone_size: many; v_call: TRBV12-5; cdr3_nt: TGTGCTAGTGGTTTTCGCAGTAAAGACTTACAGTACTTC; cdr3_aa: CASGFRSKDLQYF
j_call: TRBJ2-2; d_call: -; clone_size: -; v_call: TRBV7-6; cdr3_nt: TGTGCCAGCAGCTTCGTCCCACAGGGAGACAGCGGGGAGCTGTTTTTT; cdr3_aa: CASSFVPQGDSGELFF
j_call: TRBJ1-5; d_call: -; clone_size: few; v_call: TRBV27; cdr3_nt: TGTGCCAGCAGTTTAAAGAGTTCGGCCGAGAAGGGCAATCAGCCCCAGCATTTT; cdr3_aa: CASSLKSSAEKGNQPQHF
j_call: TRBJ1-6; d_call: -; clone_size: -; v_call: TRBV3-1; cdr3_nt: TGTGCCAGCAGCCGGACGGATGATAATTCACCCCTCCACTTT; cdr3_aa: CASSRTDDNSPLHF
j_call: TRBJ2-3; d_call: TRBD2; clone_size: many; v_call: TRBV28; cdr3_nt: TGTGCCAGCAGTATCGCGACTAGCGGCAGCACAGATACGCAGTATTTT; cdr3_aa: CASSIATSGSTDTQYF
j_call: TRBJ2-1; d_call: TRBD2; clone_size: many; v_call: TRBV6-4; cdr3_nt: TGTGCCAGCAGTCGGACTAGCGGGAGGTCTGAGCAGTTCTTC; cdr3_aa: CASSRTSGRSEQFF
j_call: TRBJ2-4; d_call: -; clone_size: few; v_call: TRBV6-5; cdr3_nt: TGTGCCAGCAGCCCTACGGCGGGGTCCAAAAACATTCAGTACTTC; cdr3_aa: CASSPTAGSKNIQYF
j_call: TRBJ1-2; d_call: -; clone_size: -; v_call: TRBV24-1; cdr3_nt: TGTGCCACCAGTGACCACCGGGACGGTGCTTATGGCTACACCTTC; cdr3_aa: CATSDHRDGAYGYTF
j_call: TRBJ2-2; d_call: TRBD2; clone_size: few; v_call: TRBV20-1; cdr3_nt: TGCAGTGCTAGAGATGGAATAGCGGGAGACACCGGGGAGCTGTTTTTT; cdr3_aa: CSARDGIAGDTGELFF
j_call: TRBJ2-7; d_call: TRBD2; clone_size: few; v_call: TRBV11-2; cdr3_nt: TGTGCCAGCATTGGGGCTAGCGGCCCTTACGAGCAGTACTTC; cdr3_aa: CASIGASGPYEQYF
j_call: TRBJ1-5; d_call: -; clone_size: many; v_call: TRBV7-3; cdr3_nt: TGTGCCAGCAGCTTAAAGGGGGGCAATCAGCCCCAGCATTTT; cdr3_aa: CASSLKGGNQPQHF
j_call: TRBJ2-7; d_call: TRBD2; clone_size: many; v_call: TRBV7-2; cdr3_nt: TGTGCCAGCAGCCCCCTGACTAGCGGGCTAAGTCTGTCCTACGAGCAGTACTTC; cdr3_aa: CASSPLTSGLSLSYEQYF
j_call: TRBJ2-1; d_call: TRBD2; clone_size: -; v_call: TRBV11-3; cdr3_nt: TGTGCCAGCAGCTTAGCGGGAGGCACGTCATGGGAGCAGTTCTTC; cdr3_aa: CASSLAGGTSWEQFF
j_call: TRBJ2-5; d_call: -; clone_size: -; v_call: TRBV20-1; cdr3_nt: TGCAGTGCTAGATCTCGCGGGTATGAGACCCAGTACTTC; cdr3_aa: CSARSRGYETQYF
j_call: TRBJ2-7; d_call: -; clone_size: few; v_call: TRBV7-9; cdr3_nt: TGTGCCAGCAGCTTAGTCGGGACACCCAACAGAGAGCAGTACTTC; cdr3_aa: CASSLVGTPNREQYF
j_call: TRBJ1-5; d_call: -; clone_size: few; v_call: TRBV7-9; cdr3_nt: TGTGCCAGCAGCGCGGAACGAGGGCAGCCCCAGCATTTT; cdr3_aa: CASSAERGQPQHF
j_call: TRBJ2-7; d_call: TRBD1; clone_size: -; v_call: TRBV2; cdr3_nt: TGTGCCAGCAGCACAGGGGCAACGGGGGAGCAGTACTTC; cdr3_aa: CASSTGATGEQYF
j_call: TRBJ2-7; d_call: -; clone_size: -; v_call: TRBV28; cdr3_nt: TGTGCCAGCAGTTTCGACATCCGGCAAACCTCCTACGAGCAGTACTTC; cdr3_aa: CASSFDIRQTSYEQYF
j_call: TRBJ2-2; d_call: -; clone_size: -; v_call: TRBV10-3; cdr3_nt: TGTGCCATCAGTGATAAGTCTCCTACCAGCACCGGGGAGCTGTTTTTT; cdr3_aa: CAISDKSPTSTGELFF
j_call: TRBJ1-4; d_call: TRBD1; clone_size: -; v_call: TRBV20-1; cdr3_nt: TGCAGTGCTAGCCGGGACAGGGGTTCTTCTAATGAAAAACTGTTTTTT; cdr3_aa: CSASRDRGSSNEKLFF
j_call: TRBJ1-1; d_call: TRBD1; clone_size: -; v_call: TRBV7-9; cdr3_nt: TGTGCCAGCAGCCCTCATCTCAAACAGGGGGTGAACACTGAAGCTTTCTTT; cdr3_aa: CASSPHLKQGVNTEAFF
j_call: TRBJ1-5; d_call: -; clone_size: -; v_call: TRBV19; cdr3_nt: TGTGCCAGTACCCATAGGGAGGGAACCAATCAGCCCCAGCATTTT; cdr3_aa: CASTHREGTNQPQHF
j_call: TRBJ1-2; d_call: -; clone_size: many; v_call: TRBV28; cdr3_nt: TGTGCCAGCGTAAGGGGGGATTCTCTTCTCTATGGCTACACCTTC; cdr3_aa: CASVRGDSLLYGYTF
j_call: TRBJ1-5; d_call: -; clone_size: -; v_call: TRBV2; cdr3_nt: TGTGCCAGCAGGAAGACAGGCTCCAATCAGCCCCAGCATTTT; cdr3_aa: CASRKTGSNQPQHF
j_call: TRBJ2-5; d_call: -; clone_size: few; v_call: TRBV14; cdr3_nt: TGTGCCAGCAGCCAAGGTTCCAGGGCCCTCCGGGAGACCCAGTACTTC; cdr3_aa: CASSQGSRALRETQYF
j_call: TRBJ2-1; d_call: TRBD2; clone_size: many; v_call: TRBV5-1; cdr3_nt: TGCGCCAGCAGCTTGGAAGGACTAGCGGGGGAGTTCTTC; cdr3_aa: CASSLEGLAGEFF
j_call: TRBJ2-3; d_call: -; clone_size: -; v_call: TRBV18; cdr3_nt: TGTGCCAGCTCACCACCCCGGGACACGGCAGATACGCAGTATTTT; cdr3_aa: CASSPPRDTADTQYF
j_call: TRBJ2-3; d_call: -; clone_size: -; v_call: TRBV4-1; cdr3_nt: TGCGCCAGCAGCCAAGATGGGTCGGGCTCGGATACGCAGTATTTT; cdr3_aa: CASSQDGSGSDTQYF
j_call: TRBJ2-3; d_call: -; clone_size: -; v_call: TRBV30; cdr3_nt: TGTGCCTGGAGTGCGCGGCAAGCAGATACGCAGTATTTT; cdr3_aa: CAWSARQADTQYF
j_call: TRBJ1-2; d_call: -; clone_size: -; v_call: TRBV6-5; cdr3_nt: TGTGCCAGCAGTCCACAGGGTGACTATGGCTACACCTTC; cdr3_aa: CASSPQGDYGYTF
j_call: TRBJ1-5; d_call: -; clone_size: few; v_call: TRBV6-2/TRBV6-3; cdr3_nt: TGTGCCAGCAGCCAGACCCCCGGCAGGGGTTGGAATCAGCCCCAGCATTTT; cdr3_aa: CASSQTPGRGWNQPQHF
j_call: TRBJ2-3; d_call: -; clone_size: few; v_call: TRBV20-1; cdr3_nt: TGCAGTGCTAGAGCGACCTCCACAGATACGCAGTATTTT; cdr3_aa: CSARATSTDTQYF
j_call: TRBJ1-5; d_call: -; clone_size: few; v_call: TRBV9; cdr3_nt: TGTGCCAGCAGCGTAGGCCCGACAGGCAATCAGCCCCAGCATTTT; cdr3_aa: CASSVGPTGNQPQHF
j_call: TRBJ2-7; d_call: TRBD2; clone_size: many; v_call: TRBV20-1; cdr3_nt: TGCAGTGCTAGAGATAGTGGGACTAGCGGGACCTACGAGCAGTACTTC; cdr3_aa: CSARDSGTSGTYEQYF
j_call: TRBJ2-5; d_call: -; clone_size: -; v_call: TRBV30; cdr3_nt: TGTGCCTGGAGTAAAGACTCCTATGAGACCCAGTACTTC; cdr3_aa: CAWSKDSYETQYF
j_call: TRBJ2-1; d_call: -; clone_size: many; v_call: TRBV4-1; cdr3_nt: TGCGCCAGCAGCCCTTTCCGAGGAGGGGAGAATGAGCAGTTCTTC; cdr3_aa: CASSPFRGGENEQFF
j_call: TRBJ1-2; d_call: TRBD1; clone_size: -; v_call: TRBV10-3; cdr3_nt: TGTGCCATCAGGGTTACAGGGGCGACAACTGATGGCTACACCTTC; cdr3_aa: CAIRVTGATTDGYTF
j_call: TRBJ1-1; d_call: TRBD1; clone_size: few; v_call: TRBV3-1; cdr3_nt: TGTGCCAGCAGCCAAGGAGGCCAGGGGGTAAACACTGAAGCTTTCTTT; cdr3_aa: CASSQGGQGVNTEAFF
j_call: TRBJ1-2; d_call: -; clone_size: -; v_call: TRBV29-1; cdr3_nt: TGCAGCGCCCCGCGGACTATGTATGGCTACACCTTC; cdr3_aa: CSAPRTMYGYTF
j_call: TRBJ2-3; d_call: -; clone_size: few; v_call: TRBV29-1; cdr3_nt: TGCAGCGTTGAAGAACCCGCCGGGGCAGATACGCAGTATTTT; cdr3_aa: CSVEEPAGADTQYF
j_call: TRBJ2-3; d_call: TRBD2; clone_size: few; v_call: TRBV7-8; cdr3_nt: TGTGCCAGCATCCGACTAGCGGGAGGAGCAGATACGCAGTATTTT; cdr3_aa: CASIRLAGGADTQYF
j_call: TRBJ2-3; d_call: -; clone_size: -; v_call: TRBV5-4; cdr3_nt: TGTGCCAGCAGCTCCCGGGGGAGCACAGATACGCAGTATTTT; cdr3_aa: CASSSRGSTDTQYF
j_call: TRBJ2-1; d_call: -; clone_size: few; v_call: TRBV20-1; cdr3_nt: TGCAGTGCGAGGCGCGAGGCCTCCTACAATGAGCAGTTCTTC; cdr3_aa: CSARREASYNEQFF
j_call: TRBJ2-3; d_call: TRBD2; clone_size: -; v_call: TRBV20-1; cdr3_nt: TGCAGTGCTCGAACCGGGACTAACACAGATACGCAGTATTTT; cdr3_aa: CSARTGTNTDTQYF
j_call: TRBJ1-1; d_call: -; clone_size: many; v_call: TRBV29-1; cdr3_nt: TGCAGCTCCCGTAGAGGGTTAGTGAACACTGAAGCTTTCTTT; cdr3_aa: CSSRRGLVNTEAFF
j_call: TRBJ1-6; d_call: -; clone_size: few; v_call: TRBV5-1; cdr3_nt: TGCGCCAGCAGCTGGGACACTTCACCCCTCCACTTT; cdr3_aa: CASSWDTSPLHF